Presented here are 10 T cell receptor beta chains from one specimen sequenced in a study of T cell responses to AZD1222 COVID-19 vaccine. Sequencing used immunoSEQ multiplex PCR; TCRdb keeps in-frame clones, though not all of them. The repertoire has roughly 200,000 clones, just over 85% of them found once; the top ten carry more than 7%. Sequenced here: peripheral blood, sampled on day 0 of AZD1222 vaccination. These receptors were collected from an adult in good health.

The chain combines TRBV4-1 with TRBJ1-2; D is undetermined. Trimming shortened V by 1 base and J by 4 bases, and 7 bases separated the two germline ends. Per germline, CDR1 MGHRA and CDR2 YSYEKL. This CDR3 is built from 13 residues. CDR3 DNA sequence: TGCGCCAGCAGCCAAGTCGGTGGCTATGGCTACACCTTC. It translates to CASSQVGGYGYTF.

The J gene is TRBJ1-4, the V gene TRBV5-1; D unresolved. Trimming left V 0 bases short and J 3 bases short, with 9 bases between. The germline V gene encodes CDR1 SGHRS and CDR2 YFSETQ. The CDR3 extends over 15 amino acids. Written as DNA, the CDR3 is TGCGCCAGCAGCTTGGGAGGCAGCTCTAATGAAAAACTGTTTTTT. Translated, it gives CASSLGGSSNEKLFF.

V and J are TRBV7-8 and TRBJ1-1; 9 nucleotides match TRBD1. Germline CDR1 and CDR2: SGHVS and FQNEAQ. The CDR3 extends over 16 amino acids. After removal of 5 bases from V and 2 bases from J, the junction contained 9 bases not matched to a gene. The CDR3 protein is CASSPRGQGGNTEAFF. CDR3 bases: TGTGCCAGCAGCCCCCGGGGACAGGGCGGTAACACTGAAGCTTTCTTT.

A few counts support this clone. The chain combines TRBV9 with TRBJ1-3; D call uncertain. The CDR3 extends over 12 amino acids. V was pared by 1 base and J by 8 bases, with 7 bases between. Germline CDR1 SGDLS, CDR2 YYNGEE. The CDR3 reads CASSVNEDTIYF. Here the CDR3 DNA reads TGTGCCAGCAGCGTAAATGAGGACACCATATATTTT.

The chain employs TRBV6-4 and TRBJ1-1; 10 bases map to TRBD1. Trimming removed 4 bases from V and 3 bases from J; junction bases left unmatched: 5. The V gene's germline CDR1 is MRHNA and CDR2 SNTAGT. The CDR3 loop spans 15 amino acids. The CDR3 DNA follows: TGTGCCAGCAGTGTCCCGGACAGGGGGGACACTGAAGCTTTCTTT. Amino acids: CASSVPDRGDTEAFF.

This chain connects TRBV6-2 or TRBV6-3 to TRBJ2-6; no clear D gene. V was pared by 4 bases and J by 0 bases, with 4 bases between. The CDR3 consists of 14 residues. Per the germline V gene, CDR1 is MNHEY and CDR2 is SVGEGT. This chain's CDR3 is CASSLISGANVLTF. In DNA form, the CDR3 reads TGTGCCAGCAGTTTAATCTCTGGGGCCAACGTCCTGACTTTC.

This clone is a singleton in its sample. The genes are TRBV10-3 and TRBJ1-2, with 7 bases lining up with TRBD1. Looked up from germline, CDR1 is ENHRY and CDR2 is SYGVKD. V was pared by 6 bases and J by 4 bases, with 2 bases of the junction left unmatched. The CDR3 has 12 amino acids. CDR3 DNA: TGTGCCATCAGGGGGGACAGCTATGGCTACACCTTC. This encodes CAIRGDSYGYTF.

This clone was seen only a few times. The chain joins TRBV9 to TRBJ1-4; the D gene is possibly TRBD1 (5 bases). Trimming took off 0 bases at V and 7 bases at J, with 10 bases between the two ends. This CDR3 has 14 amino acids. Germline loops: CDR1 SGDLS, CDR2 YYNGEE. The CDR3 DNA follows: TGTGCCAGCAGCGTAGGGCAGGGTTCTGAAAAACTGTTTTTT. Encoded protein: CASSVGQGSEKLFF.

V and J are TRBV4-1 and TRBJ2-2; 10 positions match TRBD1. The V segment lost 1 base and the J segment 10 bases; nucleotides outside the gene matches: 9. The CDR3 consists of 16 residues. The V gene's germline CDR1 is MGHRA and CDR2 YSYEKL. The CDR3 is CASSQGLTGGTAELFF. For the CDR3, the DNA is TGCGCCAGCAGCCAAGGCTTGACAGGGGGCACAGCGGAGCTGTTTTTT.

The chain couples TRBV28 to TRBJ2-3; maybe TRBD1 (6 bases). The CDR3 extends over 14 amino acids. V lost 7 bases, J lost 6 bases, and 17 bases lay in between. Germline V gene sequence: CDR1 MDHEN, CDR2 SYDVKM. CDR3 in amino acids: CASTPRGFSDTQYF. CDR3 in DNA: TGTGCCAGCACTCCTAGGGGGTTTTCGGATACGCAGTATTTT.